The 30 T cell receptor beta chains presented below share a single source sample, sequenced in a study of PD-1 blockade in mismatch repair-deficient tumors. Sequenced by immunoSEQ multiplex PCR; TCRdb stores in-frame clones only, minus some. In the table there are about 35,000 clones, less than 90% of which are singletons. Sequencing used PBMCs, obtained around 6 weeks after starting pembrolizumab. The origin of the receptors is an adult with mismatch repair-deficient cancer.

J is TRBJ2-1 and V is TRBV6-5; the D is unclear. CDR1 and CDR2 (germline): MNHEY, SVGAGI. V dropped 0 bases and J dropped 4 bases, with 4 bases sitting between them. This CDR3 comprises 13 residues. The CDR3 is CASSYSSYNEQFF. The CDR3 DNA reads TGTGCCAGCAGTTACTCGAGTTACAATGAGCAGTTCTTC.

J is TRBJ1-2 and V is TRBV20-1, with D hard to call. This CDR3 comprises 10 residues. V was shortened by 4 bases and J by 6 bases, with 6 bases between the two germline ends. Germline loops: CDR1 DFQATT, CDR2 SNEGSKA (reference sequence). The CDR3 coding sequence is TGCAGTGCTACCAGGCATGGCTACACCTTC. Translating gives CSATRHGYTF.

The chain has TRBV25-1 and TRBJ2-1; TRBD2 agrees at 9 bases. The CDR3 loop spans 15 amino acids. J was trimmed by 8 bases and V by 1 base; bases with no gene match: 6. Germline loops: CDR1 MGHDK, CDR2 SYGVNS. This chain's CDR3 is CASSELGTSSDEQFF. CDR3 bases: TGTGCCAGCAGTGAATTAGGGACTAGCAGCGATGAGCAGTTCTTC.

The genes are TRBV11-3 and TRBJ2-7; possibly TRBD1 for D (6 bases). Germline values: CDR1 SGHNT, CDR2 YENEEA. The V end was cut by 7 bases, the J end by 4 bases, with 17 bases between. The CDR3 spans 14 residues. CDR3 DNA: TGTGCCAGCAACGATCTGGGGACACCTTACGAGCAGTACTTC. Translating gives CASNDLGTPYEQYF.

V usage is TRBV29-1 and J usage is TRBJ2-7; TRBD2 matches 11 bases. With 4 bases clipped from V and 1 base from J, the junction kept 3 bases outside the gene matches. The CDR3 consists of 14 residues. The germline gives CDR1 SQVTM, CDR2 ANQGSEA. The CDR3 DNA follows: TGCAGCGTTGCCCGACTAGCGGGGTCCTACGAGCAGTACTTC. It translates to CSVARLAGSYEQYF.

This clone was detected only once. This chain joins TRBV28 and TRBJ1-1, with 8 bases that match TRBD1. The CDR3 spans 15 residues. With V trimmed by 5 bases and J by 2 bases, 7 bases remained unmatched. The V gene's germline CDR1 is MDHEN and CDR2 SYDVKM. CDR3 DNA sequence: TGTGCCAGCAGTGCGAGCAGGGGGCTCAACACTGAAGCTTTCTTT. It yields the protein CASSASRGLNTEAFF.

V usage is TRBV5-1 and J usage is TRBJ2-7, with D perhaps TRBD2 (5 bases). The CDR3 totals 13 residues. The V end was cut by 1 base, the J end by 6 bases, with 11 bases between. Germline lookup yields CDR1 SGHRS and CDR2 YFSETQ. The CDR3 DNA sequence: TGCGCCAGCAGCTTGCGGGATTCGGGCGAGCAGTACTTC. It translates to CASSLRDSGEQYF.

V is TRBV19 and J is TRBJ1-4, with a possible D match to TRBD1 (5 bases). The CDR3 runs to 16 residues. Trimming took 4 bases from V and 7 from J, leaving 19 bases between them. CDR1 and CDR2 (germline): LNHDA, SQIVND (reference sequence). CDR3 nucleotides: TGTGCCAGTAGTACGAGACCAGGGATCGAGAGTGAAAAACTGTTTTTT. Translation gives CASSTRPGIESEKLFF.

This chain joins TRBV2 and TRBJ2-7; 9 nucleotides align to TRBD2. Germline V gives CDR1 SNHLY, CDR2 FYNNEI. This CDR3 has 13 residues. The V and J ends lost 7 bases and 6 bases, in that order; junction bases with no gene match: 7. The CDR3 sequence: CASTYLAGSEQYF. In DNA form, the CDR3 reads TGTGCCAGCACTTATCTAGCGGGATCCGAGCAGTACTTC.

As DNA, the CDR3 is TGTGCCAGCAAACAGGACACTGAAGCTTTCTTT. Translation: CASKQDTEAFF. The chain combines TRBV6-6 with TRBJ1-1, with D maybe TRBD1 (5 bases). CDR1 is MNHNY and CDR2 is SVGAGI in the germline V gene (reference sequence). The CDR3 contains 11 residues. The V gene lost 7 bases and the J gene lost 3 bases, with 6 bases spanning the gap.

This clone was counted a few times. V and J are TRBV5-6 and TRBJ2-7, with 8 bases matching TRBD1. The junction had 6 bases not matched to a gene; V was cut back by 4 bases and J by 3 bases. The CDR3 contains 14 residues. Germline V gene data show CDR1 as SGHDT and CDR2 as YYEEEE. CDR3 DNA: TGTGCCAGCAGCCGTCGACAGGGGAACTACGAGCAGTACTTC. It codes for CASSRRQGNYEQYF.

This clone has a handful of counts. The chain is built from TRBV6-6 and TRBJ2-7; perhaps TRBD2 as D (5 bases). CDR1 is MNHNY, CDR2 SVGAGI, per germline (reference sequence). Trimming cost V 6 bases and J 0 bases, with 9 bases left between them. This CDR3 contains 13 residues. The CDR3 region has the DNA TGTGCCAGCAGACACCGGGACTCCTACGAGCAGTACTTC. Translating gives CASRHRDSYEQYF.

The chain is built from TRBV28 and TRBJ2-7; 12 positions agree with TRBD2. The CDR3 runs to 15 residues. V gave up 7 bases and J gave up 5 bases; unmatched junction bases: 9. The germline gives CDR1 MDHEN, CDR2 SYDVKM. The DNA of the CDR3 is TGTGCCAGCACCCGACTAGCGGGAGCAATGAACGAGCAGTACTTC. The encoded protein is CASTRLAGAMNEQYF.

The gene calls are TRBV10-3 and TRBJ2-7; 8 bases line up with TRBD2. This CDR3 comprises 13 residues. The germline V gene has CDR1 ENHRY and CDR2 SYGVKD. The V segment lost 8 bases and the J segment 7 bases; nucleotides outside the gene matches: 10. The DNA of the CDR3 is TGTGCCATCGCCGGGACTAGTAGTAATGAGCAGTACTTC. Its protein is CAIAGTSSNEQYF.

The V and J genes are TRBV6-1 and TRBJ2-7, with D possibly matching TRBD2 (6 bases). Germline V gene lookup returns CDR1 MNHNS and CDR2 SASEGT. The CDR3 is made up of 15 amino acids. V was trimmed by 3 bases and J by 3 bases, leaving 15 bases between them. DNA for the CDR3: TGTGCCAGCAGTGAGGGTCCACAGCGGGTCTACGAGCAGTACTTC. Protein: CASSEGPQRVYEQYF.

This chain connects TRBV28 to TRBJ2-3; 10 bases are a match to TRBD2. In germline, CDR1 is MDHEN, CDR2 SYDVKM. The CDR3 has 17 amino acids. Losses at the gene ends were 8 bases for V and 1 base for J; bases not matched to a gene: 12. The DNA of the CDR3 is TGTGCCAGCGGGACTTCTAGCGGGAGTTTGGGCACAGATACGCAGTATTTT. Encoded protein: CASGTSSGSLGTDTQYF.

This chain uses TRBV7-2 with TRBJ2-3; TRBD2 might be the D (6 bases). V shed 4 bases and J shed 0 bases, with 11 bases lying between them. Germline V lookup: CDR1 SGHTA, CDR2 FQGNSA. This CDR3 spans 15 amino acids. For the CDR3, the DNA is TGTGCCAGCAGCTATTATGCGGGGAGCACAGATACGCAGTATTTT. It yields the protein CASSYYAGSTDTQYF.

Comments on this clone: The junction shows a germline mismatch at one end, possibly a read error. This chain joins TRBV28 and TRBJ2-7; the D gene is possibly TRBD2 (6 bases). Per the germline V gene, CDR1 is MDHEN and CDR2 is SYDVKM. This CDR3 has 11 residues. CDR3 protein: CRPGESGEQYF. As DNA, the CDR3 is TGCCGTCCGGGGGAGTCGGGGGAGCAGTACTTC.

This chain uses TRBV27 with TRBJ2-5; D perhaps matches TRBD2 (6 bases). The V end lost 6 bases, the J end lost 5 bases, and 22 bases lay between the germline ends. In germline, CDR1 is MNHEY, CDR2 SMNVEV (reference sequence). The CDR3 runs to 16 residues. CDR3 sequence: CASSQTGTLGPETQYF. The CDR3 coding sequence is TGTGCCAGCAGCCAAACCGGGACTCTGGGCCCTGAGACCCAGTACTTC.

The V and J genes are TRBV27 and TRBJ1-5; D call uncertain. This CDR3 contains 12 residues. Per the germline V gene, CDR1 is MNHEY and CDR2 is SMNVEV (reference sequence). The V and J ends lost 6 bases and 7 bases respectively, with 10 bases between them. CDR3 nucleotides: TGTGCCAGCAGGTCGGTGGGCCAGCCCCAGCATTTT. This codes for CASRSVGQPQHF.

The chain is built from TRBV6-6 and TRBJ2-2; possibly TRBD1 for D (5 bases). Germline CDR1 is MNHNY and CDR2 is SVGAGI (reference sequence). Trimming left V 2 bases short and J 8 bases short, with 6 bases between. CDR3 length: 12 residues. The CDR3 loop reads CASSYGAGELFF. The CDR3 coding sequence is TGTGCCAGCAGTTACGGGGCGGGGGAGCTGTTTTTT.

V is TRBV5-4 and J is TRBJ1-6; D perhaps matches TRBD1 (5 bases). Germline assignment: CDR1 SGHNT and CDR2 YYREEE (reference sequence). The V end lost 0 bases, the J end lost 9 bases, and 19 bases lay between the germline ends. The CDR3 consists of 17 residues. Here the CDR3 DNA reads TGTGCCAGCAGCTTGGGTCCGGGGGTACAGGTATCTTCACCCCTCCACTTT. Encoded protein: CASSLGPGVQVSSPLHF.

CDR3 sequence: CASSEASGRTDTQYF. In nucleotides, the CDR3 is TGCGCCAGCAGTGAGGCTAGCGGGAGAACAGATACGCAGTATTTT. The V call is TRBV10-2, the J call TRBJ2-3, with 10 bases fitting TRBD2. This CDR3 has 15 amino acids. Germline V gene sequence: CDR1 WSHSY, CDR2 SAAADI. The J segment lost 3 bases and the V segment lost 2 bases, leaving 2 bases of the junction unmatched.

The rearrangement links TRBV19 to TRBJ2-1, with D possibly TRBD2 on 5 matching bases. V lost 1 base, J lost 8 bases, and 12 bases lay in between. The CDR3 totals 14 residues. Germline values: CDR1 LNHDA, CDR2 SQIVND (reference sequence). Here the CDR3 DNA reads TGTGCCAGTAGTATAGGTGGGAGCGGAGATGAGCAGTTCTTC. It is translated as CASSIGGSGDEQFF.

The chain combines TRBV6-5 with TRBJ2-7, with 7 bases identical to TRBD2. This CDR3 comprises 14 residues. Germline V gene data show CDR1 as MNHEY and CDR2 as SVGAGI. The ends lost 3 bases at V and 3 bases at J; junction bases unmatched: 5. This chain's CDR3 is CASSYERDHYEQYF. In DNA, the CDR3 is TGTGCCAGCAGTTATGAGCGGGACCACTACGAGCAGTACTTC.

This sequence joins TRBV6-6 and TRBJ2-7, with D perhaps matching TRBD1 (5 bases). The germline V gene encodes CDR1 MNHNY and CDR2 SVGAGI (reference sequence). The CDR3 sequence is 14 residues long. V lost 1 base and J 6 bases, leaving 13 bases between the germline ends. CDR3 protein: CASSYLEFRGEQYF. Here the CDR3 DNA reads TGTGCCAGCAGTTACTTAGAGTTTAGGGGCGAGCAGTACTTC.

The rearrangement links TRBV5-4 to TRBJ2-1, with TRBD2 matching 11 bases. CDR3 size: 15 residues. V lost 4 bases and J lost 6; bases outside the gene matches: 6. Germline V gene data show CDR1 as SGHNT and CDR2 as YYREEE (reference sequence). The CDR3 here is CASSPTSGKVNEQFF. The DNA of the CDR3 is TGTGCCAGCAGCCCGACTAGCGGGAAGGTCAATGAGCAGTTCTTC.

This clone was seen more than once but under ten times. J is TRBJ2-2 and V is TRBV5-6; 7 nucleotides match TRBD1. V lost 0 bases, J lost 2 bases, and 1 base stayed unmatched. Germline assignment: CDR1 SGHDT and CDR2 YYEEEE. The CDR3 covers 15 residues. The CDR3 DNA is TGTGCCAGCAGCTTGGGGGACAGTAACACCGGGGAGCTGTTTTTT. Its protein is CASSLGDSNTGELFF.

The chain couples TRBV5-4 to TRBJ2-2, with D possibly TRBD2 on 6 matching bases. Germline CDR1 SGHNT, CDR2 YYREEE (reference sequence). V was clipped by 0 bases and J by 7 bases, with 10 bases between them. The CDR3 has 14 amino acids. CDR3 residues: CASSLVSGDGELFF. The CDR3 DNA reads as TGTGCCAGCAGCTTGGTCTCGGGAGACGGGGAGCTGTTTTTT.

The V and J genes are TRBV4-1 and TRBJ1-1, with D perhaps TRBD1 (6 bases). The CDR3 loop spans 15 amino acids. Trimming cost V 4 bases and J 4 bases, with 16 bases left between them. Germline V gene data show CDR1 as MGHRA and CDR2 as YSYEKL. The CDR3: CASSPLEGGGTEAFF. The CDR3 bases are TGCGCCAGCAGCCCCCTGGAAGGGGGTGGCACTGAAGCTTTCTTT.